This TCR beta chain was sequenced for a study of blood T cell repertoires in COVID-19. The overall study: COVID-19 samples collected from the United States, Italy and Spain covered acute and convalescent phases. Sources were T cells, B-cell-depleted T cells, or PBMCs; the material itself was cDNA or gDNA.

CDR1 and CDR2 (germline): SGHDT, YYEEEE. CDR3 length equals 18 residues. Trimming left V 0 bases short and J 4 bases short, with 21 bases between. In the original workflow: From reference gene primer amplification, estimates of nucleated cell counts were derived. Assay: immunoSEQ multiplex PCR; the TCRdb copy retains only in-frame clones and omits some. V and J calls and clone size follow that table, whereas D and trimming were derived from the DNA. The table lists roughly 130,000 clones, 90% of them singletons. Material: peripheral blood. The sequence was collected from a man between 50 and 59 years old with active COVID-19. V and J are TRBV5-6 and TRBJ2-3; TRBD2 might be the D (5 bases). The CDR3 nucleotides are TGTGCCAGCAGCTTGGCCTCCGGGAACCAGGTTCGATCAGATACGCAGTATTTT. Amino acids: CASSLASGNQVRSDTQYF.